The next 5 T cell receptor beta chains were all read from a single sample in a study of cytomegalovirus exposure and HLA in healthy donors. PCR used 60 Vbeta primers and 13 Jbeta primers. Clones were read by immunoSEQ multiplex PCR, and TCRdb kept only the in-frame ones, dropping some. This table holds 110,000 or so clones, about 61% found once. The sequenced sample was PBMCs. These receptors originate from a man aged 18 to 30 in good health and CMV-seropositive.

This clone was recorded only once. The chain recombines TRBV7-9 with TRBJ2-1; TRBD2 aligns across 8 bases. V lost 3 bases, J lost 6 bases, and 4 bases stayed unmatched. This CDR3 comprises 14 residues. CDR1 and CDR2 (germline): SEHNR, FQNEAQ (reference sequence). DNA of the CDR3: TGTGCCAGCAGCTTGGACCTAGCGGGCAATGAGCAGTTCTTC. Its protein is CASSLDLAGNEQFF.

This chain connects TRBV27 to TRBJ1-6; 7 bases fit TRBD1. The CDR3 is 15 amino acids. CDR1 and CDR2 from the germline V gene are MNHEY and SMNVEV (reference sequence). After removal of 3 bases from V and 9 bases from J, the junction contained 8 bases not matched to a gene. The CDR3 sequence is CASSFRDRLLSPLHF. The CDR3 region has the DNA TGTGCCAGCAGTTTCCGGGACAGATTACTTTCACCCCTCCACTTT.

This sequence joins TRBV14 and TRBJ2-3; TRBD1 agrees at 8 bases. Germline V gives CDR1 SGHDN, CDR2 FVKESK. J gave up 2 bases and V 4 bases, and 5 bases lay outside the gene matches. The CDR3 covers 15 residues. CDR3 protein: CASSRDRIVTDTQYF. CDR3 bases: TGTGCCAGCAGCCGGGACAGGATTGTCACAGATACGCAGTATTTT.

The chain's CDR3 is CASIQGPGELFF. The CDR3, as DNA: TGTGCCAGTATACAGGGGCCCGGGGAGCTGTTTTTT. The chain is built from TRBV7-9 and TRBJ2-2; the match to TRBD1 covers 7 bases. Unmatched junction bases numbered 4, after V lost 9 bases and J lost 6 bases. CDR1 SEHNR and CDR2 FQNEAQ come from the germline V gene (reference sequence). This CDR3 spans 12 amino acids.

This clone showed up just once. V usage is TRBV9 and J usage is TRBJ2-1; D is perhaps TRBD2 (6 bases). CDR3 length: 15 amino acids. V dropped 4 bases and J dropped 2 bases, with 13 bases sitting between them. Germline CDR1 SGDLS, CDR2 YYNGEE. The CDR3 is CASSPPGGTYNEQFF. Here the CDR3 DNA reads TGTGCCAGCAGCCCCCCCGGGGGAACCTACAATGAGCAGTTCTTC.